A selection of T cell receptor beta chains follows, all from one sample in a study of shared clonotypes between healthy human individuals. Sequenced by immunoSEQ multiplex PCR; TCRdb stores in-frame clones only, minus some. There are some 2,500,000 clones in the sample; over 85% occur only once, and approximately 0.37% lies in the top ten. Sequencing input: naive CD4+ T cells from PBMCs. The receptors here all came from a man aged 18 to 29 in good health. Some clones in this sample may be carry-over from other donors' samples. CDR3s include the opening cysteine and the closing phenylalanine or tryptophan. A D gene is named only where the DNA matches it firmly. Expanded clones get a size class; other rows say once, few or many, or leave the size out.

length,D,size,V,J,CDR3,DNA
12,.,.,TRBV28,TRBJ1-2,CASGPRIRSYTF,TGTGCCAGCGGCCCGCGGATAAGGAGCTACACCTTC
15,.,.,TRBV9,TRBJ1-4,CASSVATGLGEKLFF,TGTGCCAGCAGCGTAGCTACGGGTCTAGGTGAAAAACTGTTTTTT
15,.,.,TRBV19,TRBJ1-2,CASSRPRGGNYGYTF,TGTGCCAGTAGTAGACCTCGGGGGGGGAACTATGGCTACACCTTC
13,.,.,TRBV6-5,TRBJ1-2,CASSYNLGGGYTF,TGTGCCAGCAGTTACAACCTAGGGGGTGGCTACACCTTC
12,.,.,TRBV28,TRBJ1-5,CASTTRYQPQHF,TGTGCCAGCACCACCCGCTATCAGCCCCAGCATTTT
17,.,.,TRBV4-2,TRBJ1-2,CASSQDYRAKTRHGYTF,TGTGCCAGCAGCCAAGATTATCGCGCGAAGACACGCCATGGCTACACCTTC
15,TRBD1,.,TRBV5-1,TRBJ2-7,CASSSVFDRGYEQYF,TGCGCCAGCAGCTCCGTTTTTGACAGGGGCTACGAGCAGTACTTC
15,.,.,TRBV5-1,TRBJ2-1,CASSLDSGSYNEQFF,TGCGCCAGCAGCTTGGATTCAGGATCCTACAATGAGCAGTTCTTC
16,TRBD2,once,TRBV5-1,TRBJ2-2,CASSLVAGVETGELFF,TGCGCCAGCAGCTTGGTAGCGGGAGTCGAAACCGGGGAGCTGTTTTTT
14,.,.,TRBV5-4,TRBJ1-3,CASSLAGTGNTIYF,TGTGCCAGCAGCTTGGCCGGGACTGGAAACACCATATATTTT
16,.,.,TRBV10-3,TRBJ2-1,CAISESMTRTAAEQFF,TGTGCCATCAGTGAGTCGATGACGAGGACAGCGGCTGAGCAGTTCTTC
13,.,once,TRBV18,TRBJ2-7,CASSSSTAYEQYF,TGTGCCAGCTCATCTTCGACAGCCTACGAGCAGTACTTC
12,.,.,TRBV29-1,TRBJ1-4,CSADRGNEKLFF,TGCAGCGCCGACCGGGGGAATGAAAAACTGTTTTTT
18,TRBD2,.,TRBV7-2,TRBJ2-2,CASRQREASGSRTGELFF,TGTGCCAGCAGGCAACGGGAGGCTAGCGGGAGTCGGACCGGGGAGCTGTTTTTT
16,TRBD2,.,TRBV5-1,TRBJ2-7,CASSLGFPMGGYEQYF,TGCGCCAGCAGCTTGGGATTCCCTATGGGGGGGTACGAGCAGTACTTC
14,.,.,TRBV16,TRBJ2-5,CASSQSTVSPDQYF,TGTGCCAGCAGCCAATCGACCGTCTCCCCGGACCAGTACTTC
11,.,.,TRBV7-7,TRBJ2-5,CAAGKGETQYF,TGTGCCGCGGGGAAGGGGGAGACCCAGTACTTC
13,.,.,TRBV11-2,TRBJ2-5,CASSSTTQETQYF,TGTGCCAGCAGCTCCACCACCCAAGAGACCCAGTACTTC
16,.,.,TRBV7-7,TRBJ2-3,CASSLGRDSVTDTQYF,TGTGCCAGCAGCTTAGGGCGGGATTCGGTCACAGATACGCAGTATTTT
12,.,.,TRBV18,TRBJ2-1,CASSRDGNEQFF,TGTGCCAGCTCTCGCGACGGGAATGAGCAGTTCTTC
13,.,.,TRBV15,TRBJ1-1,CATSRGRRTEAFF,TGTGCCACCAGCAGAGGACGGCGGACTGAAGCTTTCTTT
11,.,few,TRBV6-6,TRBJ1-1,CASRGLSEAFF,TGTGCCAGCAGGGGGCTATCTGAAGCTTTCTTT
14,TRBD2,.,TRBV28,TRBJ2-3,CASTRGGSPDTQYF,TGTGCCAGCACCCGGGGGGGGAGTCCAGATACGCAGTATTTT
14,TRBD2,.,TRBV28,TRBJ2-2,CASSLLAGTGELFF,TGTGCCAGCAGTTTACTAGCGGGTACCGGGGAGCTGTTTTTT
16,.,.,TRBV4-1,TRBJ2-1,CASSLPESYGHNEQFF,TGCGCCAGCAGCCTCCCGGAGTCGTACGGGCACAATGAGCAGTTCTTC
14,.,.,TRBV7-9,TRBJ1-2,CASSSGGQNYGYTF,TGTGCCAGCAGCAGCGGGGGGCAGAACTATGGCTACACCTTC
15,.,.,TRBV7-9,TRBJ2-1,CASSFFGRSGDEQFF,TGTGCCAGCAGCTTTTTCGGGAGAAGCGGAGATGAGCAGTTCTTC
14,TRBD1,.,TRBV5-1,TRBJ2-7,CASSGGQGAYEQYF,TGCGCCAGCAGCGGGGGACAGGGGGCCTACGAGCAGTACTTC
15,TRBD1,.,TRBV5-1,TRBJ2-5,CASSLLGQARETQYF,TGCGCCAGCAGCTTGCTTGGACAGGCCCGAGAGACCCAGTACTTC
15,.,.,TRBV19,TRBJ1-4,CASRYGTSTNEKLFF,TGTGCCAGTAGGTACGGCACATCAACTAATGAAAAACTGTTTTTT
14,.,.,TRBV2,TRBJ2-3,CASRRSDSTDTQYF,TGTGCCAGCAGACGGTCGGACAGCACAGATACGCAGTATTTT
13,.,few,TRBV6-1,TRBJ2-7,CASSSSRGYEQYF,TGTGCCAGCAGTTCGTCAAGAGGCTACGAGCAGTACTTC
16,.,.,TRBV7-2,TRBJ2-2,CASSPLSPRNTGELFF,TGTGCCAGCAGCCCACTTAGCCCCAGGAACACCGGGGAGCTGTTTTTT
18,TRBD1,.,TRBV15,TRBJ2-3,CATSRFAGTEIGTDTQYF,TGTGCCACCAGCAGATTTGCTGGGACAGAGATCGGCACAGATACGCAGTATTTT
15,.,.,TRBV27,TRBJ2-1,CASSRWGHLYNEQFF,TGTGCCAGCAGCCGCTGGGGACACTTATACAATGAGCAGTTCTTC
15,.,.,TRBV6-1,TRBJ1-2,CASSEDVGFDYGYTF,TGTGCCAGCAGTGAAGATGTCGGTTTTGACTATGGCTACACCTTC
16,.,few,TRBV7-9,TRBJ1-1,CASSSPFAVSDTEAFF,TGTGCCAGCAGCTCGCCCTTCGCGGTCTCGGACACTGAAGCTTTCTTT
14,.,.,TRBV7-3,TRBJ2-5,CASSRGLGGETQYF,TGTGCCAGCAGTAGGGGGTTAGGTGGGGAGACCCAGTACTTC
15,.,.,TRBV9,TRBJ1-1,CASSVEPTMNTEAFF,TGTGCCAGCAGCGTAGAGCCTACCATGAACACTGAAGCTTTCTTT
14,.,.,TRBV27,TRBJ1-5,CASSFGPSNQPQHF,TGTGCCAGCAGTTTTGGACCCTCCAATCAGCCCCAGCATTTT